Listed below are T cell receptor beta chains from one sample, sequenced in a study of shared clonotypes between healthy human individuals. Method: immunoSEQ multiplex PCR; TCRdb's copy keeps in-frame clones and lacks some. The table includes hundreds of thousands of clones, roughly 72% detected once. Sequenced sample: memory CD4+ T cells sorted from blood. The source is a woman younger than 45 in good health. CDR3s include the opening cysteine and the closing phenylalanine or tryptophan. D genes are given only for firm matches. Expanded clones get a size class; other rows say once, few or many, or leave the size out.

CDR3nt	CDR3aa	abundance	v_gene	j_gene	d_gene
TGTGCCAGCAGTGATCTCGGCGTGCGTAGGGGAGCTTCGGGGGAAAAACTGTTTTTT	CASSDLGVRRGASGEKLFF	.	TRBV6-1	TRBJ1-4	.
TGTGCCAGCAAAATCCCACAGGAAAGCTATGGCTACACCTTC	CASKIPQESYGYTF	.	TRBV28	TRBJ1-2	.
TGTGCCAGCAGCCCCAGGACAGGGGTCTCGACAGATACGCAGTATTTT	CASSPRTGVSTDTQYF	.	TRBV7-9	TRBJ2-3	TRBD1
TGTGCCAGCAGCCAGGGTCTAGCGGGGACCTACGAGCAGTACTTC	CASSQGLAGTYEQYF	.	TRBV14	TRBJ2-7	TRBD2
TGTGCCAGCAGTTCCGTCACTGAAGCTTTCTTT	CASSSVTEAFF	once	TRBV6-5	TRBJ1-1	.
TGTGCCAGCAGTTCAGACTTTTTACACACAGATACGCAGTATTTT	CASSSDFLHTDTQYF	many	TRBV27	TRBJ2-3	.
TGTGCCAGCAGCCCAAAGACTAGCGGGAGCCCCTACGAGCAGTACTTC	CASSPKTSGSPYEQYF	.	TRBV7-8	TRBJ2-7	TRBD2
TGTGCCAGCAGCTCGGCAGGGGTTTTTAATGAAAAACTGTTTTTT	CASSSAGVFNEKLFF	few	TRBV5-4	TRBJ1-4	.
TGTGCCACCAGCAGAGCCCGGACAGGGGGACCCATACAAGAGACCCAGTACTTC	CATSRARTGGPIQETQYF	.	TRBV15	TRBJ2-5	TRBD1
TGTGCCAGCAGCTTATCGCAGGGGGCTTGGACTGAAGCTTTCTTT	CASSLSQGAWTEAFF	.	TRBV7-8	TRBJ1-1	TRBD1
TGTGCCAGCAGCTTAGGTTCGATCGGCGAGCAGTACTTC	CASSLGSIGEQYF	.	TRBV11-2	TRBJ2-7	.
TGCGCCAGCAGCCAACGGGGGACTAGCGACGCCGGGGAGCTGTTTTTT	CASSQRGTSDAGELFF	.	TRBV4-1	TRBJ2-2	TRBD2
TGTGCCAGCTCACATGGCAGTGACAGGACTTATCAGCCCCAGCATTTT	CASSHGSDRTYQPQHF	.	TRBV18	TRBJ1-5	.
TGCGCCAGCAGCTTGGCCCCAGAGAGAGAGCAGTACTTC	CASSLAPEREQYF	.	TRBV5-1	TRBJ2-7	.
TGTGCCAGCAGCCTCAACACCCCCTACGAGCAGTACTTC	CASSLNTPYEQYF	.	TRBV7-8	TRBJ2-7	.
TGTGCCTGGAGTGTGTCAGATACGCAGTATTTT	CAWSVSDTQYF	once	TRBV30	TRBJ2-3	.
TGCGCCAGCAGCTTAGACACAGGGCCGTATGGCTACACCTTC	CASSLDTGPYGYTF	.	TRBV5-1	TRBJ1-2	.
TGTGCCTGGAGTTCGGGATACTACGAGCAGTACTTC	CAWSSGYYEQYF	.	TRBV30	TRBJ2-7	.
TGTGCCAGCAGTGAAGTCTCCAGGTATGGCTACACCTTC	CASSEVSRYGYTF	.	TRBV2	TRBJ1-2	.
TGTGCCAGCATAGGGGGCTGCCTGGGTAATGAAAAACTGTTTTTT	CASIGGCLGNEKLFF	.	TRBV9	TRBJ1-4	TRBD1
TGTGCCAGCAGTCCGGGACAGAGAGTCTACGAGCAGTACTTC	CASSPGQRVYEQYF	once	TRBV27	TRBJ2-7	TRBD1
TGTGCCAGCAGCCACTACAGGGCTGGAGCCAAAAACATTCAGTACTTC	CASSHYRAGAKNIQYF	.	TRBV11-2	TRBJ2-4	.
TGTGCCTGGAGTGTACCGGGACAGCGCTTTTATGGCTACACCTTC	CAWSVPGQRFYGYTF	few	TRBV30	TRBJ1-2	TRBD1
TGTGCCAGCAGCCTGACAGGGAACTATGGAGGCTACACCTTC	CASSLTGNYGGYTF	few	TRBV6-5	TRBJ1-2	TRBD1
TGTGCCAGCAGTTACTCGACATTCGCTTACGCTTTCTTT	CASSYSTFAYAFF	.	TRBV6-6	TRBJ1-1	.
TGCGCCAGCAGCTTAGCGAATGAGCAGTTCTTC	CASSLANEQFF	.	TRBV5-1	TRBJ2-1	.
TGTGCCAGCAGTTACTCGGCCCTCATTGGGGAGACCCAGTACTTC	CASSYSALIGETQYF	.	TRBV6-6	TRBJ2-5	.
TGTGCCAGCAGCCAAACCGACAGGGGGACAGATACGCAGTATTTT	CASSQTDRGTDTQYF	.	TRBV14	TRBJ2-3	TRBD1
TGTGCCAGCAGTTCGGGACAGGGGGGTGGACAGCCCCAGCATTTT	CASSSGQGGGQPQHF	few	TRBV28	TRBJ1-5	TRBD1
TGCGCCAGCAGTGACCGGGGCGGTTGGTTCGAGACCCAGTACTTC	CASSDRGGWFETQYF	.	TRBV10-1	TRBJ2-5	.
TGTGCCAGCAGTTGGACCGAGACCCAGTACTTC	CASSWTETQYF	.	TRBV2	TRBJ2-5	.
TGTGCCAGCAGCTTCCGGGACACTAGCGAGCAGTACTTC	CASSFRDTSEQYF	.	TRBV7-9	TRBJ2-7	.
TGTGCCAGCACTATCAGGGGAGGCACAGATACGCAGTATTTT	CASTIRGGTDTQYF	.	TRBV2	TRBJ2-3	.
TGTGCCAGCAGTGTAAACAGGGACAATGAGCAGTTCTTC	CASSVNRDNEQFF	.	TRBV2	TRBJ2-1	.
TGCAGCGTTGGGATTAGCGGGGCATACAATGAGCAGTTCTTC	CSVGISGAYNEQFF	many	TRBV29-1	TRBJ2-1	TRBD2